A selection of T cell receptor beta chains follows, all from one sample in a study of cytomegalovirus exposure and HLA in healthy donors. TCRdb's table, derived via immunoSEQ multiplex PCR, lists solely in-frame clones and lacks some. The data hold fewer than 250,000 clones, with roughly 87% observed a single time. Sequencing input: PBMCs. Every receptor here comes from a middle-aged man in good health and CMV-seropositive. Each CDR3 is given with its conserved first and last residue. D genes are given only for firm matches. Clone size is stated in some rows and not others, as once, few, many or a class when expanded.

>.|TRBV19|15|TRBD2|TRBJ2-1
TGTGCCAGTAGCCCCGGGACTAGCGGGAGGAGCCAGCAGTTCTTC
CASSPGTSGRSQQFF
>few|TRBV5-6|15|.|TRBJ1-1
TGTGCCAGCAGCTTTCTGGAGGGCTTGAACACTGAAGCTTTCTTT
CASSFLEGLNTEAFF
>few|TRBV2|13|.|TRBJ1-5
TGTGCCAGCAGTGCTTCAGTCACTCAGCCCCAGCATTTT
CASSASVTQPQHF
>.|TRBV6-5|14|TRBD1|TRBJ1-1
TGTGCCAGCAGTTACCGGGGACAGGGAACTGAAGCTTTCTTT
CASSYRGQGTEAFF
>once|TRBV4-2|13|.|TRBJ1-1
TGTGCCAGCAGCCAAGGTGGGGGCCCTGAAGCTTTCTTT
CASSQGGGPEAFF
>.|TRBV5-1|19|TRBD2|TRBJ2-7
TGCGCCAGCAGCTTGGTGCCCGCTGACCTAGCGGGAGGGCCCCACGAGCAGTACTTC
CASSLVPADLAGGPHEQYF
>few|TRBV7-2|12|.|TRBJ1-1
TGTGCCAGCAGCCAGGACAGTTGGGTTGCTTTCTTT
CASSQDSWVAFF
>once|TRBV7-3|15|.|TRBJ2-3
TGTGCCAGCAGCGTTGGGAGGGGGATCACAGATACGCAGTATTTT
CASSVGRGITDTQYF
>.|TRBV7-9|13|TRBD1|TRBJ1-1
TGTGCCAGCAGCGAAACAGGGGCCACTGAAGCTTTCTTT
CASSETGATEAFF
>.|TRBV21-1|13|.|TRBJ1-4
TGTGCCAGCAGCAAAGCCCCAAGGGGGACGCTGTTTTTT
CASSKAPRGTLFF
>few|TRBV6-5|14|TRBD1|TRBJ1-1
TGTGCCAGCAGGCGCGAGACAGGGGGCACTGAAGCTTTCTTT
CASRRETGGTEAFF
>.|TRBV10-3|14|.|TRBJ2-7
TGTGCCATCAGTGAGGCGAGCACTCCCTACGAGCAGTACTTC
CAISEASTPYEQYF
>.|TRBV19|16|.|TRBJ1-1
TGTGCCAGTAAGTACAAGGAAAACAGTATGAACACTGAAGCTTTCTTT
CASKYKENSMNTEAFF
>.|TRBV27|17|.|TRBJ1-2
TGTGCCAGCAGCCCGATTACAACCTCCGGACAGAGAAATGGCTACACCTTC
CASSPITTSGQRNGYTF
>.|TRBV10-3|17|.|TRBJ2-2
TGTGCCATCAGTGAGTCGTCTACAATCGGGATCACCGGGGAGCTGTTTTTT
CAISESSTIGITGELFF
>.|TRBV18|16|.|TRBJ1-3
TGTGCCAGCTCACCACCGTCCAGGGGAGTCCGAAACACCATATATTTT
CASSPPSRGVRNTIYF
>.|TRBV27|13|.|TRBJ1-2
TGTGCCAGCAGCCCGGGAGGGAACTATGGCTACACCTTC
CASSPGGNYGYTF
>.|TRBV18|14|.|TRBJ2-2
TGTGCCAGCTCACAATTTAAGAACACCGGGGAGCTGTTTTTT
CASSQFKNTGELFF
>.|TRBV4-2|16|TRBD2|TRBJ2-1
TGTGCCAGCAGCCCCGCGGCGGGAGGCCCTTACAATGAGCAGTTCTTC
CASSPAAGGPYNEQFF
>.|TRBV5-6|14|.|TRBJ1-4
TGTGCCAGCAGCTCGGACAGCGGTAATGAAAAACTGTTTTTT
CASSSDSGNEKLFF
>.|TRBV10-3|15|TRBD1|TRBJ1-2
TGTGCCATCAGTGAGCCAAAGGGACAGGGACGCGGCTACACCTTC
CAISEPKGQGRGYTF
>.|TRBV4-1|19|.|TRBJ1-2
TGCGCCAGCAGCCAAGATAATTGGACAGCGCGGAAAGGAAGGGTTGGCTACACCTTC
CASSQDNWTARKGRVGYTF
>once|TRBV6-5|15|TRBD2|TRBJ2-5
TGTGCCAGCAGTTCTAAAGCGGGAGGGATGGAGACCCAGTACTTC
CASSSKAGGMETQYF
>.|TRBV28|15|TRBD2|TRBJ2-7
TGTGCCAGCATCCCAGGGATAGCGGGAACCTACGAGCAGTACTTC
CASIPGIAGTYEQYF
>.|TRBV21-1|16|.|TRBJ2-3
TGTGCCAGCAGCAAAGAGAGGACTAGTTATCCAGATACGCAGTATTTT
CASSKERTSYPDTQYF
>.|TRBV2|11|.|TRBJ2-5
TGTGCCAGTCGAGCGGAAGAGACCCAGTACTTC
CASRAEETQYF
>.|TRBV7-3|14|TRBD1|TRBJ2-3
TGTGCCAGCAGCCGTGACAGGGCCACAGATACGCAGTATTTT
CASSRDRATDTQYF
>.|TRBV9|12|.|TRBJ2-1
TGTGCCAGCAGCCTCCCCCGTAGTGAGCAGTTCTTC
CASSLPRSEQFF
>.|TRBV7-9|16|TRBD1|TRBJ2-7
TGTGCCAGCAGCTTAGGGTACGGGACAGGGGCCTACGAGCAGTACTTC
CASSLGYGTGAYEQYF
>.|TRBV2|13|TRBD1|TRBJ1-6
TGTGCCAGCATAGGACAGGGCGGGTCACCCCTCCACTTT
CASIGQGGSPLHF
>few|TRBV19|17|.|TRBJ1-1
TGTGCCAGTAGTATAGATTGGCGGGGGGCCCTGAACACTGAAGCTTTCTTT
CASSIDWRGALNTEAFF
>.|TRBV15|18|.|TRBJ1-5
TGTGCCACCAGCAGAGGCGGTGCTGGGCAGGGAAAGGGTCAGCCCCAGCATTTT
CATSRGGAGQGKGQPQHF